This T cell receptor beta chain was found in a study of blood T cells in healthy people across ages. The overall study: Every two T cells gave about one barcoded beta molecule via template switching.

This clonotype was recorded at least ten times. Its antigen is currently unknown. The V gene's germline CDR1 is SGHAT and CDR2 FQNNGV. This CDR3 is built from 14 residues. V was trimmed by 3 bases and J by 0 bases, leaving 6 bases between them. A second PCR of roughly 7 to 11 cycles used a sample-barcoded 5' primer and a J-beta primer mix. TCRdb re-called the 5' RACE reads through MiXCR, storing one row per CDR3 protein. The sample includes 540,000 or so distinct CDR3 sequences, 40% to 50% seen only once; the top ten take under 30%. Whole-study results and caveats: Strongly correlated with naive T cell percentage was TCR beta diversity. Age advanced and TCR beta diversity per million T cells fell, roughly linearly. Aged donors had fewer naive CD4+ cells and lower diversity than long-lived donors.

The material sequenced was blood. V and J are TRBV11-2 and TRBJ2-4, with TRBD1 as a possible D gene (6 bases). This clonotype was obtained from a man at least 80 years old in good health. The CDR3 DNA sequence: TGTGCCAGCAGCTTGACAGGAGCCAAAAACATTCAGTACTTC. Its translation is CASSLTGAKNIQYF.